A selection of T cell receptor beta chains follows, all from one sample in a study of shared clonotypes between healthy human individuals. The repertoire was sequenced with immunoSEQ multiplex PCR; TCRdb's copy has only in-frame clones and lacks some. Found here are some 380,000 clones, about 96% of them singletons; the top ten hold less than 0.35%. Sequenced sample: memory CD8+ T cells sorted from blood. The receptors derive from a young man in good health. The CDR3 runs from the conserved cysteine through the conserved F or W. A D gene is named only where the DNA matches it firmly. Only some rows state a clone size, as once, few, many or a class for expanded clones.

J gene: TRBJ2-7
V gene: TRBV5-7
clone size: -
D gene: -
CDR3 protein: CASIGGLTYEQYF
CDR3 DNA: TGTGCCAGCATAGGAGGGTTGACTTACGAGCAGTACTTC

J gene: TRBJ2-7
V gene: TRBV14
clone size: -
D gene: -
CDR3 protein: CASSQDWGDYEQYF
CDR3 DNA: TGTGCCAGCAGCCAAGATTGGGGGGACTACGAGCAGTACTTC

J gene: TRBJ2-3
V gene: TRBV5-4
clone size: -
D gene: -
CDR3 protein: CASSLVGPVSTDTQYF
CDR3 DNA: TGTGCCAGCAGCTTGGTCGGTCCAGTAAGCACAGATACGCAGTATTTT

J gene: TRBJ2-5
V gene: TRBV18
clone size: -
D gene: TRBD1
CDR3 protein: CASSSRDRETQYF
CDR3 DNA: TGTGCCAGCTCAAGCCGGGACAGGGAGACCCAGTACTTC

J gene: TRBJ1-4
V gene: TRBV27
clone size: -
D gene: -
CDR3 protein: CASSLGGLNEKLFF
CDR3 DNA: TGTGCCAGCAGTTTGGGCGGCCTTAATGAAAAACTGTTTTTT

J gene: TRBJ1-2
V gene: TRBV19
clone size: once
D gene: -
CDR3 protein: CASRKILTEGYTF
CDR3 DNA: TGTGCCAGTAGAAAAATCCTGACAGAAGGCTACACCTTC

J gene: TRBJ2-5
V gene: TRBV30
clone size: once
D gene: -
CDR3 protein: CAWSMKETQYF
CDR3 DNA: TGTGCCTGGAGCATGAAAGAGACCCAGTACTTC

J gene: TRBJ2-5
V gene: TRBV20-1
clone size: -
D gene: -
CDR3 protein: CSARDETQYF
CDR3 DNA: TGCAGTGCTAGGGACGAGACCCAGTACTTC

J gene: TRBJ1-1
V gene: TRBV28
clone size: -
D gene: -
CDR3 protein: CASSSRQVGPNTEAFF
CDR3 DNA: TGTGCCAGCAGTTCTAGACAGGTTGGACCGAACACTGAAGCTTTCTTT

J gene: TRBJ2-3
V gene: TRBV2
clone size: -
D gene: -
CDR3 protein: CASKSRAFSDTQYF
CDR3 DNA: TGTGCCAGCAAATCGAGGGCCTTCTCAGATACGCAGTATTTT

J gene: TRBJ2-7
V gene: TRBV18
clone size: -
D gene: -
CDR3 protein: CASSPRRGIYEQYF
CDR3 DNA: TGTGCCAGCTCACCAAGGAGGGGGATCTACGAGCAGTACTTC

J gene: TRBJ2-2
V gene: TRBV6-5
clone size: -
D gene: -
CDR3 protein: CASSYTLAVTGELFF
CDR3 DNA: TGTGCCAGCAGTTACACTCTAGCAGTCACCGGGGAGCTGTTTTTT

J gene: TRBJ1-5
V gene: TRBV19
clone size: -
D gene: -
CDR3 protein: CASSIGTGSGNQPQHF
CDR3 DNA: TGTGCCAGTAGTATAGGTACGGGCTCGGGCAATCAGCCCCAGCATTTT

J gene: TRBJ2-7
V gene: TRBV19
clone size: -
D gene: TRBD1
CDR3 protein: CASSIDRVGPYEQYF
CDR3 DNA: TGTGCCAGTAGTATCGACAGGGTAGGACCCTACGAGCAGTACTTC

J gene: TRBJ1-5
V gene: TRBV7-9
clone size: -
D gene: -
CDR3 protein: CASSLPGDNQPQHF
CDR3 DNA: TGTGCCAGCAGCTTACCAGGGGATAATCAGCCCCAGCATTTT

J gene: TRBJ2-1
V gene: TRBV13
clone size: -
D gene: TRBD2
CDR3 protein: CASSPPSGRRSYNEQFF
CDR3 DNA: TGTGCCAGCAGCCCCCCTAGCGGGAGGCGCTCCTACAATGAGCAGTTCTTC

J gene: TRBJ1-3
V gene: TRBV7-9
clone size: -
D gene: -
CDR3 protein: CASGLDNSGNTIYF
CDR3 DNA: TGTGCCAGCGGCTTGGACAACTCTGGAAACACCATATATTTT

J gene: TRBJ2-2
V gene: TRBV7-9
clone size: -
D gene: -
CDR3 protein: CASSHGTFTGELFF
CDR3 DNA: TGTGCCAGCAGCCACGGGACTTTCACCGGGGAGCTGTTTTTT

J gene: TRBJ1-5
V gene: TRBV12-1
clone size: once
D gene: -
CDR3 protein: CASSFNPGQDQPQHF
CDR3 DNA: TGTGCCAGCAGCTTTAACCCGGGACAGGATCAGCCCCAGCATTTT

J gene: TRBJ2-2
V gene: TRBV15
clone size: -
D gene: -
CDR3 protein: CATSRVRRNANTGELFF
CDR3 DNA: TGTGCCACCAGCAGAGTTCGGCGGAACGCGAACACCGGGGAGCTGTTTTTT

J gene: TRBJ1-3
V gene: TRBV7-9
clone size: -
D gene: TRBD1
CDR3 protein: CASSLDRAGGNTIYF
CDR3 DNA: TGTGCCAGCAGCTTGGACAGGGCAGGAGGAAACACCATATATTTT

J gene: TRBJ1-1
V gene: TRBV20-1
clone size: once
D gene: -
CDR3 protein: CSAREGSEAFF
CDR3 DNA: TGCAGTGCTAGAGAAGGATCTGAAGCTTTCTTT

J gene: TRBJ2-3
V gene: TRBV7-6
clone size: -
D gene: TRBD2
CDR3 protein: CASSFVTSGRGDTQYF
CDR3 DNA: TGTGCCAGCAGCTTCGTCACTAGCGGGAGAGGAGATACGCAGTATTTT

J gene: TRBJ2-5
V gene: TRBV18
clone size: -
D gene: -
CDR3 protein: CASSPQGGETQYF
CDR3 DNA: TGTGCCAGCTCACCGCAGGGTGGAGAGACCCAGTACTTC

J gene: TRBJ2-2
V gene: TRBV2
clone size: -
D gene: -
CDR3 protein: CASSDPNTGELFF
CDR3 DNA: TGTGCCAGCAGTGATCCGAACACCGGGGAGCTGTTTTTT

J gene: TRBJ2-4
V gene: TRBV19
clone size: -
D gene: -
CDR3 protein: CASMSRGWGAQAKNIQYF
CDR3 DNA: TGTGCCAGTATGTCAAGAGGTTGGGGGGCGCAGGCCAAAAACATTCAGTACTTC

J gene: TRBJ2-1
V gene: TRBV27
clone size: -
D gene: -
CDR3 protein: CASSLSIGTEQFF
CDR3 DNA: TGTGCCAGCAGTTTATCGATAGGGACTGAGCAGTTCTTC

J gene: TRBJ2-1
V gene: TRBV5-1
clone size: -
D gene: -
CDR3 protein: CASSWDSYNEQFF
CDR3 DNA: TGCGCCAGCAGCTGGGACTCCTACAATGAGCAGTTCTTC

J gene: TRBJ1-3
V gene: TRBV27
clone size: -
D gene: -
CDR3 protein: CASSLRGTGNTIYF
CDR3 DNA: TGTGCCAGCAGTTTAAGGGGGACTGGAAACACCATATATTTT

J gene: TRBJ2-2
V gene: TRBV29-1
clone size: -
D gene: -
CDR3 protein: CSVEEPGVGELFF
CDR3 DNA: TGCAGCGTTGAAGAACCGGGAGTCGGGGAGCTGTTTTTT

J gene: TRBJ1-2
V gene: TRBV7-6
clone size: -
D gene: TRBD1
CDR3 protein: CASSFDRGGGYTF
CDR3 DNA: TGTGCCAGCAGCTTCGACAGGGGAGGTGGCTACACCTTC

J gene: TRBJ2-4
V gene: TRBV19
clone size: -
D gene: -
CDR3 protein: CASSIVEAKNIQYF
CDR3 DNA: TGTGCCAGTAGTATAGTTGAAGCCAAAAACATTCAGTACTTC

J gene: TRBJ1-1
V gene: TRBV5-4
clone size: -
D gene: -
CDR3 protein: CASSPGGGNTEAFF
CDR3 DNA: TGTGCCAGCAGCCCGGGAGGAGGGAACACTGAAGCTTTCTTT

J gene: TRBJ2-1
V gene: TRBV19
clone size: -
D gene: -
CDR3 protein: CASSIGHYNEQFF
CDR3 DNA: TGTGCCAGTAGTATAGGACACTACAATGAGCAGTTCTTC

J gene: TRBJ2-1
V gene: TRBV10-3
clone size: -
D gene: -
CDR3 protein: CALAASATNEQFF
CDR3 DNA: TGTGCCCTCGCGGCTAGCGCCACGAATGAGCAGTTCTTC

J gene: TRBJ2-7
V gene: TRBV28
clone size: once
D gene: TRBD1
CDR3 protein: CASSLPLGTVYEQYF
CDR3 DNA: TGTGCCAGCAGCCTCCCTTTAGGGACAGTCTACGAGCAGTACTTC

J gene: TRBJ1-1
V gene: TRBV5-1
clone size: once
D gene: -
CDR3 protein: CASSLGGLNTEAFF
CDR3 DNA: TGCGCCAGCAGCTTGGGTGGCTTGAACACTGAAGCTTTCTTT

J gene: TRBJ1-2
V gene: TRBV4-2
clone size: -
D gene: TRBD1
CDR3 protein: CASSQGQGANYGYTF
CDR3 DNA: TGTGCCAGCAGCCAAGGACAGGGGGCTAACTATGGCTACACCTTC

J gene: TRBJ2-7
V gene: TRBV28
clone size: -
D gene: -
CDR3 protein: CATASSLGQEQYF
CDR3 DNA: TGTGCCACCGCCTCCTCGCTCGGACAGGAGCAGTACTTC

J gene: TRBJ2-7
V gene: TRBV19
clone size: -
D gene: -
CDR3 protein: CASSYKTAYEQYF
CDR3 DNA: TGTGCCAGTAGCTACAAGACAGCTTACGAGCAGTACTTC

J gene: TRBJ2-3
V gene: TRBV4-2
clone size: -
D gene: -
CDR3 protein: CASSQVSVDASDTQYF
CDR3 DNA: TGTGCCAGCAGCCAAGTTTCCGTAGACGCGTCAGATACGCAGTATTTT

J gene: TRBJ2-7
V gene: TRBV30
clone size: -
D gene: TRBD1
CDR3 protein: CAWSTGDSYEQYF
CDR3 DNA: TGTGCCTGGAGTACAGGGGATTCCTACGAGCAGTACTTC

J gene: TRBJ1-1
V gene: TRBV27
clone size: -
D gene: -
CDR3 protein: CASSFTGRTEAFF
CDR3 DNA: TGTGCCAGCAGTTTTACGGGGAGAACTGAAGCTTTCTTT

J gene: TRBJ2-1
V gene: TRBV6-5
clone size: -
D gene: -
CDR3 protein: CASSYSSTYNEQFF
CDR3 DNA: TGTGCCAGCAGTTACTCGAGCACTTACAATGAGCAGTTCTTC

J gene: TRBJ2-1
V gene: TRBV12-5
clone size: -
D gene: TRBD2
CDR3 protein: CASGLSVGTSGRNEQFF
CDR3 DNA: TGTGCTAGTGGTTTGAGCGTGGGGACTAGCGGGAGAAATGAGCAGTTCTTC

J gene: TRBJ2-7
V gene: TRBV2
clone size: -
D gene: TRBD1
CDR3 protein: CASSEFGTVAYEQYF
CDR3 DNA: TGTGCCAGCAGTGAATTCGGGACAGTCGCCTACGAGCAGTACTTC

J gene: TRBJ2-1
V gene: TRBV19
clone size: -
D gene: TRBD2
CDR3 protein: CASSAGTSGRDEQFF
CDR3 DNA: TGTGCCAGTAGTGCCGGGACTAGCGGGAGAGATGAGCAGTTCTTC

J gene: TRBJ2-3
V gene: TRBV9
clone size: once
D gene: TRBD2
CDR3 protein: CASSVGSGGLFVF
CDR3 DNA: TGTGCCAGCAGCGTAGGGTCGGGAGGGCTCTTTGTTTTT

J gene: TRBJ2-1
V gene: TRBV5-1
clone size: -
D gene: -
CDR3 protein: CASSFPVREQFF
CDR3 DNA: TGCGCCAGCAGCTTCCCAGTCCGTGAGCAGTTCTTC

J gene: TRBJ2-7
V gene: TRBV2
clone size: -
D gene: TRBD2
CDR3 protein: CASSDGWASGRYYEQYF
CDR3 DNA: TGTGCCAGCAGTGATGGTTGGGCTAGCGGGAGGTACTACGAGCAGTACTTC

J gene: TRBJ1-5
V gene: TRBV6-1
clone size: -
D gene: -
CDR3 protein: CASSDQGGWKQPQHF
CDR3 DNA: TGTGCCAGCAGTGATCAAGGTGGGTGGAAACAGCCCCAGCATTTT

J gene: TRBJ2-5
V gene: TRBV7-9
clone size: -
D gene: TRBD2
CDR3 protein: CASSFSGTFGETQYF
CDR3 DNA: TGTGCCAGCAGCTTTAGCGGGACCTTCGGAGAGACCCAGTACTTC

J gene: TRBJ2-3
V gene: TRBV4-2
clone size: -
D gene: TRBD2
CDR3 protein: CASSPLGKRERDTQYF
CDR3 DNA: TGTGCCAGCAGCCCCCTAGGCAAGCGGGAGAGGGATACGCAGTATTTT

J gene: TRBJ2-2
V gene: TRBV6-5
clone size: -
D gene: TRBD2
CDR3 protein: CASSPTGGGELFF
CDR3 DNA: TGTGCCAGCAGTCCTACGGGGGGCGGGGAGCTGTTTTTT